This TCR beta chain was profiled in a study of T cell responses to AZD1222 COVID-19 vaccine. Broader study findings: Spike-specific TCR breadth and depth grew following two AZD1222 doses.

CDR3 length equals 15 residues. Germline V gene sequence: CDR1 LNHDA, CDR2 SQIVND (reference sequence). V was clipped by 5 bases and J by 2 bases, with 15 bases between them. To note about this clone: Its antigen is undetermined.

Sequencing was performed with immunoSEQ multiplex PCR; in TCRdb, only in-frame clones are kept and a portion is missing. The table includes 100,000 to 150,000 clones, around 90% detected once. The material sequenced was peripheral blood, taken 28 days after the second AZD1222 dose. The chain uses TRBV19 and TRBJ1-2; D unclear. This TCR was recovered from an adult who received the AZD1222 COVID-19 vaccine. DNA for the CDR3: TGTGCCAGTAGTCCGTGGATAGGCAGCAACTATGGCTACACCTTC. Translating gives CASSPWIGSNYGYTF.